The 9 T cell receptor beta chains given below trace back to one sample, sequenced in a study of cytomegalovirus exposure and HLA in healthy donors. The PCR employed 60 Vbeta primers together with 13 Jbeta primers. The method was immunoSEQ multiplex PCR; TCRdb's version includes in-frame clones alone and lacks a portion of them. The profile shows roughly 130,000 clones, about 74% of them singletons. Source material: PBMCs. Receptors were obtained from a woman between 45 and 65 years old in good health and CMV-seropositive.

This clone was seen more than once but under ten times. The V gene is TRBV6-1, the J gene TRBJ1-1, with D uncertain. Germline V lookup: CDR1 MNHNS, CDR2 SASEGT. V was clipped by 4 bases and J by 1 base, with 7 bases between them. CDR3 length: 13 residues. The DNA of the CDR3 is TGTGCCAGCAGTGTTACGCGGAACACTGAAGCTTTCTTT. Its translation: CASSVTRNTEAFF.

This clone was counted only a few times. This sequence joins TRBV20-1 and TRBJ1-1, with D possibly being TRBD1 (5 bases). The CDR3 totals 10 residues. Deletions cut 3 bases from V and 11 bases from J, with 10 bases between. CDR1 is DFQATT, CDR2 SNEGSKA, per germline (reference sequence). The chain's CDR3 is CSASQGPAFF. In nucleotides, the CDR3 is TGCAGTGCTAGTCAGGGCCCGGCTTTCTTT.

This clone was counted between two and nine times. This sequence joins TRBV14 and TRBJ1-5; 7 nucleotides match TRBD1. This CDR3 is 17 amino acids long. Losses at the gene ends were 3 bases for V and 0 bases for J; bases not matched to a gene: 8. CDR1 and CDR2 (germline): SGHDN, FVKESK. CDR3 in DNA: TGTGCCAGCAGCCAGCCCCGGACAGGCGATAGCAATCAGCCCCAGCATTTT. This encodes CASSQPRTGDSNQPQHF. The variable domain in full, with the rest retrieved from reference TRBV14 and TRBJ1-5, is EAGVTQFPSHSVIEKGQTVTLRCDPISGHDNLYWYRRVMGKEIKFLLHFVKESKQDESGMPNNRFLAERTGGTYSTLKVQPAELEDSGVYFCASSQPRTGDSNQPQHFGDGTRLSIL.

The gene calls are TRBV2 and TRBJ1-2, with 7 bases aligning to TRBD1. The CDR3 sequence is 13 residues long. Per germline, CDR1 SNHLY and CDR2 FYNNEI. The junction had 7 bases not matched to a gene; V was cut back by 8 bases and J by 4 bases. CDR3 protein: CASQGGASYGYTF. CDR3 in DNA: TGTGCCAGCCAGGGGGGCGCGAGCTATGGCTACACCTTC.

V and J are TRBV11-2 and TRBJ2-7; D not certain. This CDR3 region has 12 residues. V lost 1 base and J 7 bases, leaving 8 bases between the germline ends. The V gene's germline CDR1 is SGHAT and CDR2 FQNNGV. DNA of the CDR3: TGTGCCAGCAGCTTAGTATGGCCGGAGCAGTACTTC. Amino acid sequence: CASSLVWPEQYF.

J is TRBJ2-1 and V is TRBV5-1, with 7 bases aligning to TRBD2. V lost 3 bases to trimming and J lost 2 bases; unmatched junction nucleotides: 5. The CDR3 spans 15 residues. Germline CDR1 and CDR2: SGHRS and YFSETQ. The CDR3 loop is CASSSSGGTYNEQFF. The CDR3 coding sequence is TGCGCCAGCAGCTCATCGGGGGGTACCTACAATGAGCAGTTCTTC.

The chain joins TRBV10-3 to TRBJ1-3; the D is unclear. Deletions cut 11 bases from V and 4 bases from J, with 9 bases between. The CDR3 length is 11 residues. CDR1 ENHRY and CDR2 SYGVKD come from the germline V gene. The CDR3 sequence: CAVSQGNTIYF. The CDR3 DNA reads as TGTGCCGTCTCACAAGGAAACACCATATATTTT.

The rearrangement links TRBV7-9 to TRBJ1-6; the D gene is possibly TRBD1 (6 bases). The CDR3 extends over 14 amino acids. Looked up from germline, CDR1 is SEHNR and CDR2 is FQNEAQ (reference sequence). Trimming shortened V by 5 bases and J by 6 bases, and 11 bases separated the two germline ends. The CDR3 loop is CASSKGQLNSPLHF. For the CDR3, the DNA is TGTGCCAGCAGCAAAGGACAGCTTAATTCACCCCTCCACTTT.

The chain recombines TRBV5-1 with TRBJ2-7; the D gene is possibly TRBD1 (5 bases). Germline loops: CDR1 SGHRS, CDR2 YFSETQ. The CDR3 runs 14 residues. The V and J ends lost 0 bases and 4 bases respectively, with 11 bases between them. CDR3 DNA sequence: TGCGCCAGCAGCTTGGACCACAGGCTATACGAGCAGTACTTC. Residues: CASSLDHRLYEQYF.